This paragraph reports one T cell receptor beta chain. Its antigen is unknown. Within the sample, other DNA sequences also encode this same CDR3. In the original workflow: ImmunoSEQ only sent back junction sequences with no quality scores, so filtering was done differently. This table comes from immunoSEQ multiplex PCR, and its TCRdb copy is limited to in-frame clones, with some not included. For V, J and clone size, that table is used; D and trimming come from the DNA. The data show approximately 940,000 clones, with approximately 80% seen just once and approximately 1.5% held by the top ten. The ends were cut back, 0 bases at V and 2 bases at J, with 8 bases in the middle. Germline-derived CDR1 and CDR2 are SGHRS and YFSETQ. The CDR3 extends over 14 amino acids. Those who donated, Caucasian adults without exception, all lived in Nashville, Tennessee. Naive CD45RA+ and memory CD45RA-negative subsets were split from CD4+ cells.

The source of the sample is a study of shared clonotypes between healthy human individuals. Study findings and constraints: Despite large depth, rarefaction showed incomplete sorted-subset sequencing.

This TCR was sampled from a man aged 18 to 30 in good health. The sequencing sample was made of memory CD4+ T cells sorted from blood. Subset of the sample: CD45RA-negative fraction. The genes are TRBV5-1 and TRBJ1-1; D possibly corresponds to TRBD1 (6 bases). The CDR3 coding sequence is TGCGCCAGCAGCTTGGTAGGGGGTAACACTGAAGCTTTCTTT. As protein: CASSLVGGNTEAFF.